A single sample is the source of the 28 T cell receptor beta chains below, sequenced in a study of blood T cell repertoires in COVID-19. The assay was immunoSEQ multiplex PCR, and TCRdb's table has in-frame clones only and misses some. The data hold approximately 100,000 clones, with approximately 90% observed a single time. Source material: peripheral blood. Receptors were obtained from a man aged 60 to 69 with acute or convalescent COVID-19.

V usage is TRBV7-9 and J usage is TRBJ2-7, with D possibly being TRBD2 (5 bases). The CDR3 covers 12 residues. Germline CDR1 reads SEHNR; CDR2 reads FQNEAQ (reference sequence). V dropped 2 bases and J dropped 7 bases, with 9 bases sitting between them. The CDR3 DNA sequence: TGTGCCAGCAGCTTAACGGGGTGGGAGCAGTACTTC. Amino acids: CASSLTGWEQYF.

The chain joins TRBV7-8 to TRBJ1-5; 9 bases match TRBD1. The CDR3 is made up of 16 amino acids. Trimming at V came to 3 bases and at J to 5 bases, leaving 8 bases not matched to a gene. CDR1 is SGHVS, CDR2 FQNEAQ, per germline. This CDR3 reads CASSFMGQGVHQPQHF. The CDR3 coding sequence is TGTGCCAGCAGCTTTATGGGACAGGGCGTCCATCAGCCCCAGCATTTT.

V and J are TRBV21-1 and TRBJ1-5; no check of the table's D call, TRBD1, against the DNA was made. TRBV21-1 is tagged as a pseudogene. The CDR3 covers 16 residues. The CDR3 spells CASSKAPGGHHQPQHF. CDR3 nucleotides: TGTGCCAGCAGCAAAGCTCCAGGGGGCCATCATCAGCCCCAGCATTTT.

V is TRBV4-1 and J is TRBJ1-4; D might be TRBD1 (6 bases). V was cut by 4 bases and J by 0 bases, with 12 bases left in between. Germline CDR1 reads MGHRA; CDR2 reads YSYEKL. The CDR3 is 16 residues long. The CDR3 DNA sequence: TGCGCCAGCAGCCCGACAGGATCAGCAACTAATGAAAAACTGTTTTTT. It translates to CASSPTGSATNEKLFF.

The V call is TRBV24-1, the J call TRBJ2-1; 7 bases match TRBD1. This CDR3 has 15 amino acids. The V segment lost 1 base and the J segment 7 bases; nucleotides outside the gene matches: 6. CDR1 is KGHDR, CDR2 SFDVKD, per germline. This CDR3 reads CATSDLQGPLNEQFF. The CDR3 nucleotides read TGTGCCACCAGTGATTTACAGGGGCCTTTGAATGAGCAGTTCTTC.

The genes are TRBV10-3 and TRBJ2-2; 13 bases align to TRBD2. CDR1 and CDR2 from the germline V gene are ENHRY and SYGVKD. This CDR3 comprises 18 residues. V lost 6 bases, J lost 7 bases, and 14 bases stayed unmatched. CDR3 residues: CAIRDASGTSGTGGELFF. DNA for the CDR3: TGTGCCATCAGGGATGCTTCCGGGACTAGCGGGACCGGCGGGGAGCTGTTTTTT.

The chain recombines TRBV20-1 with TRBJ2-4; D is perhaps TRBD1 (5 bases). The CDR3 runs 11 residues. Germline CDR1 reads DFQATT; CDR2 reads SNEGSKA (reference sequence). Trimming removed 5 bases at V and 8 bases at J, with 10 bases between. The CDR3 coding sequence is TGCAGTGCTCCGGACATTCACATTCAGTACTTC. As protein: CSAPDIHIQYF.

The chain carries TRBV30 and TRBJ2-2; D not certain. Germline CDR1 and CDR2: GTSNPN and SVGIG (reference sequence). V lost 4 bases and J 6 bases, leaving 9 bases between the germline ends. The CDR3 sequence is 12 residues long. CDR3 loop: CAWMSGAGELFF. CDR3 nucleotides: TGTGCCTGGATGAGTGGTGCCGGGGAGCTGTTTTTT.

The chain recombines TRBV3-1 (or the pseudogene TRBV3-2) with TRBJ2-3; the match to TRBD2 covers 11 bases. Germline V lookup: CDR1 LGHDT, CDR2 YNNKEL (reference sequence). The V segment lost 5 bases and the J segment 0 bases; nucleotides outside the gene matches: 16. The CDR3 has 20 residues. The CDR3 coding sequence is TGTGCCAGCAGCGGTACTAGCGGGAGAGGTTTGGGCTATAGCACAGATACGCAGTATTTT. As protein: CASSGTSGRGLGYSTDTQYF.

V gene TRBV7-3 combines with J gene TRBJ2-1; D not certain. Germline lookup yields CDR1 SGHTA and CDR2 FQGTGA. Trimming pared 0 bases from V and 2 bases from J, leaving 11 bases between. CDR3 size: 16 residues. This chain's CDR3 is CASSLTSLHAYNEQFF. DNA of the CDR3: TGTGCCAGCAGCTTAACCTCACTACATGCCTACAATGAGCAGTTCTTC.

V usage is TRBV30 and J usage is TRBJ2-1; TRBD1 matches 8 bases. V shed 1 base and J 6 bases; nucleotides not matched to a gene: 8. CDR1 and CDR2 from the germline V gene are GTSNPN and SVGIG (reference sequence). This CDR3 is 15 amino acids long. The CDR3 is CAWSASGGRGNEQFF. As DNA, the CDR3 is TGTGCCTGGAGTGCCTCAGGGGGCCGGGGCAATGAGCAGTTCTTC.

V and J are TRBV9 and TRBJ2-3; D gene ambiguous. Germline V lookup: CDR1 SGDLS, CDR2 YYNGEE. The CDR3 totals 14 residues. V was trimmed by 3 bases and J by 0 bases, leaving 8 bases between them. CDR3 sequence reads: CASSATTSTDTQYF. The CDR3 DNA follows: TGTGCCAGCAGCGCAACGACTAGCACAGATACGCAGTATTTT.

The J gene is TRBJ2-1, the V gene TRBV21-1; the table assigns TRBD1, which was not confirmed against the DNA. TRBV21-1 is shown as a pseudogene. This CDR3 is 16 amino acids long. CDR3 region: CASSQCGQENYNEQFF. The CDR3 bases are TGTGCCAGCAGCCAATGTGGACAGGAGAATTACAATGAGCAGTTCTTC.

The CDR3 DNA reads TGTGCCAGTAGCGGGACAGGGGTTCGCTATGGCTACACCTTC. It codes for CASSGTGVRYGYTF. The gene calls are TRBV19 and TRBJ1-2; 10 bases fit TRBD1. CDR1 and CDR2 from the germline V gene are LNHDA and SQIVND (reference sequence). The CDR3 extends over 14 amino acids. V lost 6 bases and J lost 4; bases outside the gene matches: 5.

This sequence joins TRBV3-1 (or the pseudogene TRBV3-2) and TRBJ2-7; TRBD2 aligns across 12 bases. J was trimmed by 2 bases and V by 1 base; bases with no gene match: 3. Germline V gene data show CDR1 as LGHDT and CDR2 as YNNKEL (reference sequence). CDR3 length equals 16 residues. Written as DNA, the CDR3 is TGTGCCAGCAGCCAAGGAGGACTAGCGGGAACCTACGAGCAGTACTTC. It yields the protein CASSQGGLAGTYEQYF.

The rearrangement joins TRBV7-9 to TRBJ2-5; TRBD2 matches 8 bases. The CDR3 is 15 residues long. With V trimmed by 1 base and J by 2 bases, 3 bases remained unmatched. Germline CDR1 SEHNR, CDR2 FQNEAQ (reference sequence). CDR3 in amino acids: CASSLGLANQETQYF. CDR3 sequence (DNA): TGTGCCAGCAGCTTAGGACTAGCGAATCAAGAGACCCAGTACTTC.

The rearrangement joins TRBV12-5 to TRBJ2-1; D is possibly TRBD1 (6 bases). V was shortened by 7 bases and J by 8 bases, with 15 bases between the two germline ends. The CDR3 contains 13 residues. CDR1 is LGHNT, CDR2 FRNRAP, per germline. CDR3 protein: CASVPLDSHEQFF. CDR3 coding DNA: TGTGCTAGTGTCCCACTGGACAGCCATGAGCAGTTCTTC. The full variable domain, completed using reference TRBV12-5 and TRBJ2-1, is DARVTQTPRHKVTEMGQEVTMRCQPILGHNTVFWYRQTMMQGLELLAYFRNRAPLDDSGMPKDRFSAEMPDATLATLKIQPSEPRDSAVYFCASVPLDSHEQFFGPGTRLTVL.

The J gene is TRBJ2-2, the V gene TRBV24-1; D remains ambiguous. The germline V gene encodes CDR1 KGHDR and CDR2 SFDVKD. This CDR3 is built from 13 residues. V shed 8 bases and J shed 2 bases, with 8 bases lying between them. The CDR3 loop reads CATTPTNTGELFF. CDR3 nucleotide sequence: TGTGCCACCACCCCAACAAACACCGGGGAGCTGTTTTTT.

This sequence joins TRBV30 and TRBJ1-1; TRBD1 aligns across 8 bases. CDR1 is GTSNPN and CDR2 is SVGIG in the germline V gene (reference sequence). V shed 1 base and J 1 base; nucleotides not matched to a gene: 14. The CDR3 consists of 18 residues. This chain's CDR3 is CAWSGLGTGRAANTEAFF. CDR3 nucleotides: TGTGCCTGGAGTGGCCTAGGGACAGGCCGGGCCGCGAACACTGAAGCTTTCTTT. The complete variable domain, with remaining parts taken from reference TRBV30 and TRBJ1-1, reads SQTIHQWPATLVQPVGSPLSLECTVEGTSNPNLYWYRQAAGRGLQLLFYSVGIGQISSEVPQNLSASRPQDRQFILSSKKLLLSDSGFYLCAWSGLGTGRAANTEAFFGQGTRLTVV.

The CDR3 DNA reads as TGTGCCAGCAGCTTTGGAGGGATCACAGATACGCAGTATTTT. It yields the protein CASSFGGITDTQYF. The chain couples TRBV7-9 to TRBJ2-3; perhaps TRBD2 as D (6 bases). This CDR3 is built from 14 residues. Germline loops: CDR1 SEHNR, CDR2 FQNEAQ (reference sequence). V gave up 3 bases and J gave up 2 bases, with 9 bases separating them.

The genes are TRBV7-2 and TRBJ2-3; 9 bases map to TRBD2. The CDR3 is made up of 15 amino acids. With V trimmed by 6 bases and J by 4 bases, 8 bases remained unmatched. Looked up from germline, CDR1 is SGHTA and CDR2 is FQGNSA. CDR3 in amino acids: CASRFSGSFPDTQYF. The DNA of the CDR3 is TGTGCCAGCAGGTTTAGCGGGAGTTTTCCAGATACGCAGTATTTT.

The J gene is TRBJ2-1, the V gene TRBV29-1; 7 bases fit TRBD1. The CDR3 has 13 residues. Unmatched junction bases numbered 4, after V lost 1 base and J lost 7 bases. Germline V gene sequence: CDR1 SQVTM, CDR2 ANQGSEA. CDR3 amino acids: CSVEAGGWNEQFF. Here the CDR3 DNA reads TGCAGCGTTGAAGCAGGGGGTTGGAATGAGCAGTTCTTC.

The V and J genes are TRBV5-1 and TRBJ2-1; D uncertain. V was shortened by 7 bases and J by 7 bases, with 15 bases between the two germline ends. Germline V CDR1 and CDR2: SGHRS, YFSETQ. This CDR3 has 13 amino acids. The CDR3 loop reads CASQNPVENEQFF. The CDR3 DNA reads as TGCGCCAGCCAAAATCCGGTAGAAAATGAGCAGTTCTTC.

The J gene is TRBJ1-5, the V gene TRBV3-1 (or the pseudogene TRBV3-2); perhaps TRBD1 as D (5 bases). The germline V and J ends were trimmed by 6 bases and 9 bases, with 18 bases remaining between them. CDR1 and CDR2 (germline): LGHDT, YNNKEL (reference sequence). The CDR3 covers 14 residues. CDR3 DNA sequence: TGTGCCAGCAGTATTCACGGGGACTTCCCGCCCCAGCATTTT. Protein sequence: CASSIHGDFPPQHF.

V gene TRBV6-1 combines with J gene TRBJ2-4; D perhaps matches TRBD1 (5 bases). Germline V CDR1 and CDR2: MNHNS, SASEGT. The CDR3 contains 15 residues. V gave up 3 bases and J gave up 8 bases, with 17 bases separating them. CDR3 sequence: CASSEGRAVVHIQYF. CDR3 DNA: TGTGCCAGCAGTGAGGGCAGGGCGGTGGTCCACATTCAGTACTTC.

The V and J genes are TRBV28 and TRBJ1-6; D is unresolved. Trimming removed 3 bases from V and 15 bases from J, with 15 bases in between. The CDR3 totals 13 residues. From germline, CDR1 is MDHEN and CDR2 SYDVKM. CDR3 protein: CASSFLAGLILHF. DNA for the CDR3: TGTGCCAGCAGTTTTCTGGCAGGCCTGATCCTCCACTTT.

The CDR3 reads CASSYSQGNYGYTF. The CDR3 nucleotides are TGTGCCAGCAGTTATTCTCAGGGAAACTATGGCTACACCTTC. The chain is built from TRBV6-2 or TRBV6-3 and TRBJ1-2, with D maybe TRBD1 (5 bases). The V and J ends lost 3 bases and 2 bases respectively, with 10 bases between them. CDR3 size: 14 residues. Per the germline V gene, CDR1 is MNHEY and CDR2 is SVGEGT.

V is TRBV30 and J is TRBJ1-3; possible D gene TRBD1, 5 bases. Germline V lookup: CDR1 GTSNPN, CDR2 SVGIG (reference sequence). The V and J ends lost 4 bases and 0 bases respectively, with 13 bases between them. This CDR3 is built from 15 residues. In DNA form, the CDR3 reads TGTGCCTGGATTTCGACAGTAATCTCTGGAAACACCATATATTTT. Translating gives CAWISTVISGNTIYF.